Included here is one TCR beta chain sequence, with context. Its antigen remains undetermined. Nothing much larger sits one base from this clone, and base qualities are not available. Whole blood was used without fractionating the cells, so the repertoire represented all peripheral T cells without sorting. An approximately 2.7 ml sample of peripheral blood was drawn into Tempus tubes for RNA extraction. The first sixteen eligible patients were processed from the enrolled HIV-infected adults, who had not yet received antiretroviral therapy and were about to begin treatment. Patients with febrile or AIDS-related illness, tumors, hepatitis B or C coinfection, immunomodulatory therapy, recent vaccination or treatment interruptions were excluded from enrollment. The TURBO-DNase kit was used to remove leftover genomic DNA, and GLOBINclear was used to deplete globin mRNA. Pretreatment blood from HIV-infected patients was collected just before antiretroviral therapy was started.

The sample is drawn from a study of HIV-infected patients and healthy controls (dated by TCRdb to the mid-2010s). Looking at the study overall: CD4 counts rose modestly but significantly in most of the 16 patients after three months of therapy, yet stayed below normal ranges. Viral load became undetectable in about 70% of the 16 patients by the second bleed and in all patients after a further year of therapy. Overall T-cell lymphocytopenia was not observed in the patients, and no significant difference from controls was found in total CDR3 counts per chain. The study tested whether deep TCR repertoire sequencing of HIV patients' small blood samples could capture immune perturbation and reconstitution. CD8 counts showed no consistent shift during early therapy, whereas the CD4:CD8 ratio rose slightly.

Findings and caveats that apply to the study as a whole: The study cohorts differed slightly in age and sex profile, but those differences did not account for the observed differences in diversity. By Jaccard index and by the count of highly shared sequences, healthy controls shared more CDR3s between individuals than HIV+ patients did. Rare events from HIV-infected data received too much weight under size-matching, and comparisons were complicated by unequal numbers of distinct sequences between patients and controls. During therapy, a significant decrease in frequency was seen for HIV-associated CDR3s, whereas no significant change was found for CMV-associated CDR3s, although most of them became more frequent. In size-matched repertoire data, the apparent post-therapy recovery of the Gini index in HIV-infected patients was not replicated. Healthy control repertoires showed roughly threefold more distinct CDR3s and higher Shannon diversity than untreated HIV+ repertoires. In the study, no determination of donor HLA types was made. HIV-infected repertoires showed significantly elevated mean Gini indices relative to controls, which possibly reflects oligoclonality. Pairing of alpha and beta chains was not determined in the samples. Sequencing depth was restricted by the use of whole blood, which also prevented the dynamics of distinct T-cell subpopulations from being separated. Significantly different mean usage between HIV-infected patients and controls was observed for eight alpha and eight beta V genes. Processing included only sixteen HIV-infected individuals, and this was regarded by the authors as a major limit on how widely the findings apply. Alpha-chain CDR3s from MAIT cells appeared at high frequency in healthy controls but were severely depleted in HIV+ repertoires.

Reverse transcription of approximately 540 ng RNA was performed with SuperScript III using primers directed against the alpha and beta constant regions. Alpha and beta chain libraries were generated separately via chain-specific third strand synthesis with multiplexing indices. In the protocol, all rearrangements within a chain were amplified with a single primer pair so that primer bias was avoided, and molecular barcodes were added to each cDNA molecule. Purified cDNA was ligated with T4 RNA Ligase 1 onto a 5' RACE adapter bearing a random hexamer and the SP2 sequencing primer site. Second strand synthesis was primed from the SP2 site with Phusion polymerase, using slow temperature ramps to favor optimal annealing. Joined together, two random hexamer sequences that had both been added before amplification formed the 12-nucleotide barcode of each molecule. P5 and P7 adapter elements plus a second index were added in a short first PCR, which was followed by an approximately 20-cycle amplification PCR with P5s and P7 primers. Libraries received roughly 28 PCR cycles in total, were quantified on a Qubit, sized on a Bioanalyzer, and diluted to 4 nM. The normalized libraries were sequenced on an Illumina MiSeq using 2 x 250 paired-end kits. Reverse transcription reactions were cleaned up on MinElute columns and eluted into 10 ul Tris-Cl. Adapter ligations were incubated for 23 hours at 16 degrees C and subsequently purified with AMPure XP beads at a 1:1 ratio. The authors' analysis ran thus. A modified Decombinator that output V, J, insert and barcode information was used to process the demultiplexed FASTQ files. Sequences that shared a barcode but differed from the dominant sequence were treated as errors and discarded, and barcodes were clustered at Levenshtein distance 3 and counted to estimate the original cDNA molecules. The R packages ineq, vegan, igraph and RCytoscape were used for downstream analyses, together with IMGT nomenclature and CDR3 definitions. V gene usage was calculated across distinct sequences, with every TCR tallied a single time to avoid skew from clonal expansion. Similarity networks connected unique CDR3 amino acid sequences within a donor whenever two sequences differed by a single Levenshtein edit. The authors compiled published HIV-specific CDR3s (over 90 alpha, fewer than 800 beta) and CMV-specific CDR3s (around 13 alpha, more than 200 beta) and searched for them in the repertoires. It was shown by random subsampling to size-matched repertoires that the decreased diversity of patients was not caused by their lower sequence numbers. The raw public reads went through TCRdb reprocessing: fastp at Q25, MiXCR clone calling, in-frame beta chains kept. Every CDR3 protein is listed once, alongside the most common genes and DNA of its rows. The V and J calls, along with clone size, are taken from TCRdb and not from the paper's own processing. This sample has 5,500 to 6,500 distinct CDR3 sequences in its table, and about 10% of those were observed once. Approximately 13% of the sample rests with the top ten.

Trimming at the junction amounts to 1 base on V and 1 base on J, and the germline ends lie 9 bases apart. Counted from cysteine to phenylalanine, this CDR3 has 14 amino acids. Here the CDR3 DNA is all that survives: 42 bases in frame from base 1. Taken from the germline V gene, the CDR1 and CDR2 loops are SQVTM and ANQGSEA. The sample was blood, taken before antiretroviral therapy. This TCR came from an adult with HIV infection. Recombination linked TRBV29-1 to TRBJ2-3, and TRBD2 may be the D gene, going by 6 matching bases. The nucleotides are TGCAGCGTTGAAGGCGGGGAAGGCACAGATACGCAGTATTTT. This translates into CSVEGGEGTDTQYF.